Following are 2 T cell receptor beta chains from one sample sequenced in a study of control samples from healthy donors and cancer patients. Sequencing was performed with immunoSEQ multiplex PCR; in TCRdb, only in-frame clones are kept and a portion is missing. Here the sample spans 75,000 to 95,000 clones, nearly 90% being singletons. Sample: blood. The receptors here all came from a woman between 50 and 59 years old in good health.

The chain uses TRBV7-9 and TRBJ2-2, with D possibly TRBD2 on 5 matching bases. V lost 5 bases and J 4 bases, leaving 20 bases between the germline ends. The CDR3 has 17 residues. Germline CDR1 and CDR2: SEHNR and FQNEAQ (reference sequence). CDR3 amino acids: CASSPAATTGVTGELFF. The CDR3, as DNA: TGTGCCAGCAGCCCGGCGGCGACGACCGGGGTCACCGGGGAGCTGTTTTTT.

The genes are TRBV6-1 and TRBJ1-2; D call uncertain. V was pared by 0 bases and J by 3 bases, with 14 bases between. Germline CDR1 reads MNHNS; CDR2 reads SASEGT. CDR3 size: 16 residues. CDR3 in amino acids: CASSEALSSTDYGYTF. The CDR3 nucleotides read TGTGCCAGCAGTGAAGCGCTTTCCTCCACTGACTATGGCTACACCTTC.